This T cell receptor (beta chain) is from a study of T cell repertoires in cytomegalovirus infection. The overall study: As its CMV epitopes, the study selected recently identified HLA-C-restricted and well-studied HLA-B-restricted targets. General study findings and limits: In two of eight donors, the top clonotype was HLA-C-restricted CMV-specific.

TCRdb re-analysed the reads in MiXCR, keeping a single row per CDR3 protein. The data show 300,000 to 400,000 distinct CDR3 sequences, about 28% seen once. This clonotype has a handful of counts. Its target is unknown. At one boundary the junction diverges from the germline segment, which might be a read error. Germline values: CDR1 SSHAT, CDR2 FNYEAQ (reference sequence). This CDR3 is 15 amino acids long. This specimen was cultured PBMCs, taken from culture after CMV antigen stimulation. The chain couples TRBV7-7 to TRBJ2-1; a possible D gene is TRBD2 (5 bases). This receptor was identified in a human donor in good health (CMV status not recorded). Some clones in this sample may be carry-over from other donors' samples. CDR3: CASSFRRVPYNEQFF. For the CDR3, the DNA is TGTGCTAGCAGCTTCAGGCGGGTGCCCTACAATGAGCAGTTCTTC.